A selection of T cell receptor beta chains follows, all from one sample in a study of brain metastases from non-small cell lung cancer. TCRdb keeps only in-frame clones here, not all; method: immunoSEQ multiplex PCR. The sample comprises 13,000 to 15,000 clones, approximately 83% of which are singletons, and roughly 8% rests with the top ten. Sequences were obtained from primary lung tumor tissue. The receptor source for this set is a donor aged 40 or over with non-small cell lung cancer. CDR3s include the opening cysteine and the closing phenylalanine or tryptophan. D genes are given only for firm matches. Where a row states a size, it is once, few, many or the class of an expanded clone; other rows omit it.

D	V	size	J	CDR3	DNA
TRBD1	TRBV12-3/TRBV12-4	NA	TRBJ2-5	CASSYDREETQYF	TGTGCCAGCAGTTATGACAGGGAGGAGACCCAGTACTTC
NA	TRBV5-1	NA	TRBJ2-1	CASSFAGDEQFF	TGCGCCAGCAGCTTTGCCGGGGATGAGCAGTTCTTC
NA	TRBV5-4	once	TRBJ1-3	CASSPGVSGKSGNTIYF	TGTGCCAGCAGCCCCGGCGTGAGTGGGAAATCTGGAAACACCATATATTTT
NA	TRBV2	once	TRBJ1-2	CASSDSQGKYGYTF	TGTGCCAGCAGTGACTCCCAGGGAAAATATGGCTACACCTTC
NA	TRBV5-1	NA	TRBJ1-1	CASTGDMNTEAFF	TGCGCCAGCACTGGAGATATGAACACTGAAGCTTTCTTT
NA	TRBV15	NA	TRBJ1-2	CATSRDSGSNYGYTF	TGTGCCACTAGCAGAGATTCGGGAAGCAACTATGGCTACACCTTC
NA	TRBV19	NA	TRBJ1-5	CASSMAGEGGEKPQHF	TGTGCCAGTAGTATGGCAGGGGAAGGTGGCGAAAAGCCCCAGCATTTT
NA	TRBV30	once	TRBJ1-6	CAWTEGTHNSPLHF	TGTGCCTGGACGGAGGGGACCCATAATTCACCCCTCCACTTT
NA	TRBV5-4	NA	TRBJ1-1	CASSLLGERTEAFF	TGTGCCAGCAGCTTGTTAGGGGAGCGAACTGAAGCTTTCTTT
NA	TRBV18	NA	TRBJ2-1	CASSPPAQFPISSYNEQFF	TGTGCCAGCTCACCACCGGCGCAGTTTCCTATAAGCTCCTACAATGAGCAGTTCTTC
NA	TRBV5-5	NA	TRBJ1-4	CASRTDMTEKLFF	TGTGCCAGCAGGACAGATATGACTGAAAAACTGTTTTTT
TRBD2	TRBV12-5	NA	TRBJ2-3	CASGQRTSGGASTDTQYF	TGTGCTAGTGGCCAACGGACTAGCGGGGGGGCTAGCACAGATACGCAGTATTTT
TRBD1	TRBV18	once	TRBJ2-7	CASSRGQGQISYEQYF	TGTGCCAGCTCACGGGGACAGGGTCAAATTTCCTACGAGCAGTACTTC